This passage covers 14 T cell receptor beta chains from one sample sequenced in a study of T-cell memory formation after mild COVID-19. TCRdb independently ran MiXCR on the 5' RACE reads; one entry per CDR3 protein. The data show about 170,000 distinct CDR3 sequences, with under 15% seen just once and about 3.6% held by the top ten. Sequenced: PBMCs or a T cell subset sorted from them (not recorded which). The receptors stem from a man between 18 and 35 years old who had mild COVID-19 (a few samples of this study predate the infection). Cell type and time point are not known.

This clonotype was picked up a small number of times. This chain links TRBV11-2 with TRBJ1-4; TRBD1 is a possible D gene (6 bases). V was clipped by 2 bases and J by 6 bases, with 13 bases between them. The CDR3 length is 15 residues. Germline values: CDR1 SGHAT, CDR2 FQNNGV. In DNA, the CDR3 is TGTGCCAGCAGCTTAACACTGGGGGCGTATGAAAAACTGTTTTTT. It codes for CASSLTLGAYEKLFF.

Ten or more counts support this clonotype. The CDR3 sequence: CASSQEWGPGHEQYF. CDR3 coding DNA: TGCGCCAGCAGCCAAGAATGGGGCCCCGGCCACGAGCAGTACTTC. V is TRBV4-3 and J is TRBJ2-7; the D gene is possibly TRBD1 (5 bases). The CDR3 loop spans 15 amino acids. CDR1 is LGHNA, CDR2 YSLEER, per germline. Trimming cost V 0 bases and J 5 bases, with 14 bases left between them.

This clonotype was counted at least ten times. The V call is TRBV5-1, the J call TRBJ2-2; tentative D call: TRBD1 (5 bases). The length of the CDR3 is 15 residues. Trimming cost V 6 bases and J 0 bases, with 12 bases left between them. Germline assignment: CDR1 SGHRS and CDR2 YFSETQ. The CDR3 protein is CASTLQDANTGELFF. CDR3 in DNA: TGCGCCAGCACCCTACAGGATGCGAACACCGGGGAGCTGTTTTTT.

This chain joins TRBV3-1 and TRBJ2-7, with TRBD1 matching 8 bases. V trimming: 5 bases; J trimming: 5 bases; junction bases outside the gene matches: 2. There are 12 residues in the CDR3. Germline lookup yields CDR1 LGHDT and CDR2 YNNKEL (reference sequence). Here the CDR3 DNA reads TGTGCCAGCAGCACGACAGGGGACGAGCAGTACTTC. It yields the protein CASSTTGDEQYF.

The chain has TRBV9 and TRBJ2-7, with D possibly TRBD2 on 6 matching bases. This CDR3 comprises 15 residues. V lost 3 bases and J lost 2, with 15 bases in between. Per the germline V gene, CDR1 is SGDLS and CDR2 is YYNGEE. The CDR3 here is CASSADGGTAYEQYF. Here the CDR3 DNA reads TGTGCCAGCAGCGCGGACGGCGGGACGGCCTACGAGCAGTACTTC.

The chain carries TRBV12-3 or TRBV12-4 and TRBJ2-3; TRBD1 might be the D (6 bases). The CDR3 is 17 residues long. The V and J ends lost 5 bases and 0 bases respectively, with 18 bases between them. The CDR3 DNA reads as TGTGCCAGCAGTCCGAGACGACAGGACAGTAGCACAGATACGCAGTATTTT. Encoded protein: CASSPRRQDSSTDTQYF.

This clonotype was counted a few times. V and J are TRBV20-1 and TRBJ2-5; the D call may be TRBD1 or TRBD2 (6 bases each). Germline V lookup: CDR1 DFQATT, CDR2 SNEGSKA (reference sequence). The CDR3 consists of 14 residues. The ends were cut back, 2 bases at V and 3 bases at J, with 13 bases in the middle. The CDR3: CSARSWGAEETQYF. DNA for the CDR3: TGCAGTGCTAGATCCTGGGGGGCAGAAGAGACCCAGTACTTC.

The rearrangement uses TRBV18 and TRBJ2-5; D is unresolved. Germline V gives CDR1 KGHSH, CDR2 LQKENI. This CDR3 spans 15 amino acids. Trimming cost V 5 bases and J 1 base, with 14 bases left between them. The CDR3 region has the DNA TGTGCCAGCTCAGCAAATGCAGGCTCCCAAGAGACCCAGTACTTC. Translation gives CASSANAGSQETQYF. Supplemented by reference TRBV18 and TRBJ2-5, the full variable domain reads NAGVMQNPRHLVRRRGQEARLRCSPMKGHSHVYWYRQLPEEGLKFMVYLQKENIIDESGMPKERFSAEFPKEGPSILRIQQVVRGDSAAYFCASSANAGSQETQYFGPGTRLLVL.

In this sample, this clonotype turned up a few times. The gene calls are TRBV9 and TRBJ1-3; 9 bases agree with TRBD1. V gave up 2 bases and J gave up 0 bases; unmatched junction bases: 9. Germline values: CDR1 SGDLS, CDR2 YYNGEE. The CDR3 extends over 18 amino acids. CDR3 protein: CASSVGLGTGSSGNTIYF. As DNA, the CDR3 is TGTGCCAGCAGCGTGGGTTTAGGGACAGGGAGCTCTGGAAACACCATATATTTT.

Comment on this clonotype: The conserved final phenylalanine or tryptophan is absent from the CDR3, which likely points to a read error. It is unclear where the CDR3 begins or ends on the DNA, so no DNA is shown, and the CDR3 is as TCRdb lists it. The CDR3: CATSDHRGTTARGE. The chain couples TRBV24-1 to TRBJ1-1; TRBD1 is taken as the D call from the table, unchecked against the DNA. The CDR3 length equals 14 residues, ends included. Germline V gene data show CDR1 as KGHDR and CDR2 as SFDVKD.

There are a few counts of this clonotype. This chain joins TRBV6-6 and TRBJ2-3; D is unresolved. The germline V gene has CDR1 MNHNY and CDR2 SVGAGI (reference sequence). This CDR3 has 16 residues. Trimming stripped 4 bases from V and 0 bases from J, with 14 bases between. DNA for the CDR3: TGTGCCAGCAGTTTGTGGGTCAGAGCTAGCACAGATACGCAGTATTTT. Translation: CASSLWVRASTDTQYF.

The chain combines TRBV24-1 with TRBJ1-5, with D possibly TRBD1 on 6 matching bases. V lost 5 bases and J 9 bases, leaving 13 bases between the germline ends. Germline CDR1 and CDR2: KGHDR and SFDVKD. This CDR3 contains 13 residues. The CDR3 sequence is CATSGIRGWPQHF. CDR3 nucleotide sequence: TGTGCCACCAGTGGAATCAGGGGTTGGCCCCAGCATTTT.

This clonotype was counted between two and nine times. The rearrangement uses TRBV20-1 and TRBJ2-5, with D tentatively TRBD1 (6 bases). V was shortened by 6 bases and J by 2 bases, with 10 bases between the two germline ends. The CDR3 spans 12 residues. The germline V gene encodes CDR1 DFQATT and CDR2 SNEGSKA (reference sequence). CDR3 in amino acids: CSAPDRQETQYF. The CDR3 nucleotides are TGCAGTGCCCCCGACAGGCAAGAGACCCAGTACTTC.

The CDR3, as DNA: TGCGCCAGCAGCCCCCTATTTAGCTTGGTAGAAGACCGAGGGGAGCTGTTTTTT. It translates to CASSPLFSLVEDRGELFF. The chain uses TRBV5-1 and TRBJ2-2; D remains ambiguous. Between the trimmed V and J ends, which lost 4 bases and 8 bases, there was a span of 27 bases. Germline V gene data show CDR1 as SGHRS and CDR2 as YFSETQ. The CDR3 consists of 18 residues.